This T cell receptor (beta chain) derives from a study of blood T cell repertoires in COVID-19. Study information: The study drew acute and convalescent COVID-19 samples from the United States, Italy and Spain.

The authors' processing: Reference gene primers were amplified, and this amplification served to estimate nucleated cell counts. The assay was immunoSEQ multiplex PCR, and TCRdb's table has in-frame clones only and misses some. V, J and clone size were drawn from that table, and D and trimming were deduced from the DNA. Of over 55,000 clones listed, 84% were seen once; the top ten hold 7.5% to 9.5%. V dropped 2 bases and J dropped 2 bases, with 13 bases sitting between them. CDR3 length: 15 amino acids. Per germline, CDR1 MGHRA and CDR2 YSYEKL. The sequenced material came from peripheral blood. This sequence was found in a man in his forties or fifties with active COVID-19. The chain carries TRBV4-1 and TRBJ2-7, with D perhaps matching TRBD1 (6 bases). The CDR3 DNA sequence: TGCGCCAGCAGCCAATGGTGGACAGATGCCTACGAGCAGTACTTC. Its protein product is CASSQWWTDAYEQYF.